These 25 T cell receptor beta chains were sequenced from one sample in a study of neoadjuvant nivolumab and ipilimumab in lung cancer. TCRdb's copy holds only in-frame clones and misses some; the assay was immunoSEQ multiplex PCR. The sample shows approximately 1,500 clones, around 80% of them seen only once. Here the sequenced sample was tumor tissue, taken before neoadjuvant nivolumab, alone or with ipilimumab. The origin of the receptors is an adult with non-small cell lung cancer.

The J gene is TRBJ2-7, the V gene TRBV28; D remains ambiguous. The V end lost 3 bases, the J end lost 2 bases, and 11 bases lay between the germline ends. CDR3 length: 14 amino acids. Germline CDR1 MDHEN, CDR2 SYDVKM. For the CDR3, the DNA is TGTGCCAGCAGTTTTGGCAGGCCACCCTACGAGCAGTACTTC. Translation: CASSFGRPPYEQYF.

The gene calls are TRBV25-1 and TRBJ1-3; D is uncertain. Looked up from germline, CDR1 is MGHDK and CDR2 is SYGVNS. V was shortened by 5 bases and J by 0 bases, with 20 bases between the two germline ends. The CDR3 consists of 18 residues. This chain's CDR3 is CASSTSMLGPNSGNTIYF. The CDR3, as DNA: TGTGCCAGCAGTACCAGTATGCTCGGACCGAACTCTGGAAACACCATATATTTT.

The genes are TRBV28 and TRBJ1-1, with a possible D match to TRBD1 (5 bases). Trimming stripped 7 bases from V and 1 base from J, with 10 bases between. The CDR3 is made up of 13 amino acids. Germline V gene sequence: CDR1 MDHEN, CDR2 SYDVKM. The CDR3 loop reads CASIHGGNTEAFF. The CDR3 nucleotides are TGTGCCAGCATACATGGGGGGAACACTGAAGCTTTCTTT.

A single count supports this clone. The chain links TRBV18 to TRBJ2-5; D is unclear. V lost 3 bases to trimming and J lost 5 bases, with 4 bases between them. The germline V gene has CDR1 KGHSH and CDR2 LQKENI. This CDR3 has 11 amino acids. CDR3 nucleotides: TGTGCCAGCTCACCTCGGGAGACCCAGTACTTC. Its translation is CASSPRETQYF.

The chain joins TRBV28 to TRBJ1-5, with a weak D call TRBD1 (6 bases). The V gene lost 4 bases and the J gene lost 2 bases, with 18 bases spanning the gap. CDR3 length: 17 amino acids. Germline V gene lookup returns CDR1 MDHEN and CDR2 SYDVKM. The CDR3 DNA reads TGTGCCAGCAGTTCAGGGGCGCGAGTGGGTGGCAATCAGCCCCAGCATTTT. This gives the protein CASSSGARVGGNQPQHF.

This clone appeared once. V usage is TRBV30 and J usage is TRBJ1-1; no firm D call. The germline V gene has CDR1 GTSNPN and CDR2 SVGIG (reference sequence). Trimming pared 0 bases from V and 0 bases from J, leaving 5 bases between. This CDR3 is 13 amino acids long. For the CDR3, the DNA is TGTGCCTGGAGTGTAGTGTTGAACACTGAAGCTTTCTTT. It yields the protein CAWSVVLNTEAFF.

This clone occurred once. This sequence joins TRBV4-3 and TRBJ1-3, with 10 bases aligning to TRBD1. The germline gives CDR1 LGHNA, CDR2 YSLEER. This CDR3 is built from 15 residues. V was clipped by 4 bases and J by 2 bases; unmatched bases: 2. The CDR3, as DNA: TGCGCCAGCAGCCCCGACAGGGGGCCTGGAAACACCATATATTTT. It specifies CASSPDRGPGNTIYF.

There are a few counts of this clone. The CDR3 region has the DNA TGCGCCAGCAGCTTGGATGTCAATGAGCAGTTCTTC. Translated: CASSLDVNEQFF. V usage is TRBV5-1 and J usage is TRBJ2-1; unclear D gene. V was shortened by 0 bases and J by 6 bases, with 4 bases between the two germline ends. The CDR3 extends over 12 amino acids. The germline V gene has CDR1 SGHRS and CDR2 YFSETQ.

The rearrangement uses TRBV7-9 and TRBJ1-2; a possible D gene is TRBD1 (5 bases). The V gene lost 5 bases and the J gene lost 2 bases, with 18 bases spanning the gap. Germline V CDR1 and CDR2: SEHNR, FQNEAQ (reference sequence). CDR3 length: 16 amino acids. The CDR3 loop is CASSQVGGMVNYGYTF. CDR3 DNA: TGTGCCAGCAGCCAAGTTGGGGGGATGGTAAACTATGGCTACACCTTC.

The rearrangement joins TRBV14 to TRBJ2-2; no definite D call. Trimming stripped 0 bases from V and 6 bases from J, with 8 bases between. CDR3 length: 14 residues. In germline, CDR1 is SGHDN, CDR2 FVKESK. This CDR3 reads CASSQDLVPGELFF. As DNA, the CDR3 is TGTGCCAGCAGCCAAGATCTAGTGCCCGGGGAGCTGTTTTTT.

The sample holds a few counts of this clone. The chain employs TRBV25-1 and TRBJ2-5; the match to TRBD1 covers 8 bases. CDR3 length: 15 amino acids. In germline, CDR1 is MGHDK, CDR2 SYGVNS. V lost 3 bases to trimming and J lost 2 bases; unmatched junction nucleotides: 5. CDR3 coding DNA: TGTGCCAGCAGTGAGCCTGGACAGGGACAAGAGACCCAGTACTTC. Residues: CASSEPGQGQETQYF.

CDR3 coding DNA: TGTGCCAGTAGTATAGGTGACACAGATACGCAGTATTTT. Translating gives CASSIGDTDTQYF. The J gene is TRBJ2-3, the V gene TRBV19; D gene ambiguous. In germline, CDR1 is LNHDA, CDR2 SQIVND (reference sequence). The CDR3 runs 13 residues. V lost 1 base and J lost 2, with 4 bases in between. The full variable domain, rest sourced from reference TRBV19 and TRBJ2-3, is DGGITQSPKYLFRKEGQNVTLSCEQNLNHDAMYWYRQDPGQGLRLIYYSQIVNDFQKGDIAEGYSVSREKKESFPLTVTSAQKNPTAFYLCASSIGDTDTQYFGPGTRLTVL.

V and J are TRBV6-1 and TRBJ2-1; D gene ambiguous. Trimming removed 6 bases from V and 12 bases from J, with 15 bases in between. Per the germline V gene, CDR1 is MNHNS and CDR2 is SASEGT. This CDR3 is built from 12 residues. CDR3 DNA sequence: TGTGCCAGCAGCACAATCCGGAAGGGGCAGTTCTTC. The encoded protein is CASSTIRKGQFF.

J is TRBJ1-2 and V is TRBV5-1; TRBD1 is a possible D gene (6 bases). Germline loops: CDR1 SGHRS, CDR2 YFSETQ. The V gene lost 3 bases and the J gene lost 5 bases, with 11 bases spanning the gap. CDR3 length equals 13 residues. The CDR3 loop is CASSSQGSYGYTF. For the CDR3, the DNA is TGCGCCAGCAGCTCACAGGGCTCTTATGGCTACACCTTC.

This chain joins TRBV2 and TRBJ1-5; D may be TRBD1 (5 bases). V was cut by 5 bases and J by 7 bases, with 12 bases left in between. The CDR3 extends over 13 amino acids. Germline CDR1 is SNHLY and CDR2 is FYNNEI. The CDR3 region has the DNA TGTGCCAGCAGTTTCCGGGGGAAACAGCCCCAGCATTTT. Translation gives CASSFRGKQPQHF.

This clone has more than one count but fewer than ten. This rearrangement joins TRBV18 to TRBJ2-7; TRBD2 might be the D (5 bases). Trimming removed 9 bases from V and 6 bases from J, with 18 bases in between. Germline CDR1 and CDR2: KGHSH and LQKENI. This CDR3 has 13 amino acids. The DNA for the CDR3 is TGTGCCAGTTCCCCTGACGGGGTCGGCGAGCAGTACTTC. Translated, it gives CASSPDGVGEQYF.

This clone has a handful of counts. The chain couples TRBV6-6 to TRBJ2-3; D might be TRBD1 (6 bases). Trimming removed 4 bases from V and 0 bases from J, with 11 bases in between. Germline V CDR1 and CDR2: MNHNY, SVGAGI (reference sequence). The CDR3 runs 15 residues. The CDR3 reads CASSLTGSSTDTQYF. DNA for the CDR3: TGTGCCAGCAGTTTGACAGGCTCTAGCACAGATACGCAGTATTTT.

The chain carries TRBV10-3 and TRBJ2-7; 8 bases align to TRBD1. V lost 3 bases to trimming and J lost 3 bases; unmatched junction nucleotides: 7. The CDR3 spans 15 residues. Germline V CDR1 and CDR2: ENHRY, SYGVKD. The CDR3 DNA is TGTGCCATCAGTGATAGTGGACAGGGTTTCTACGAGCAGTACTTC. Its protein is CAISDSGQGFYEQYF.

CDR3 amino acids: CSGRLAGVGGELFF. CDR3 in DNA: TGCAGCGGCCGACTAGCGGGAGTTGGCGGGGAGCTGTTTTTT. The genes are TRBV29-1 and TRBJ2-2; 12 nucleotides align to TRBD2. V gave up 7 bases and J gave up 7 bases; unmatched junction bases: 7. CDR3 length: 14 amino acids. Germline CDR1 reads SQVTM; CDR2 reads ANQGSEA.

J is TRBJ1-1 and V is TRBV6-6, with 9 bases that match TRBD1. The length of the CDR3 is 14 residues. V shed 5 bases and J 4 bases; nucleotides not matched to a gene: 5. Germline V gives CDR1 MNHNY, CDR2 SVGAGI (reference sequence). The CDR3 sequence is CASSRQGESTEAFF. CDR3 DNA sequence: TGTGCCAGCAGTCGACAGGGGGAGAGCACTGAAGCTTTCTTT.

This chain links TRBV18 with TRBJ2-7, with D unresolved. Per the germline V gene, CDR1 is KGHSH and CDR2 is LQKENI. This CDR3 has 14 amino acids. V was trimmed by 4 bases and J by 1 base, leaving 11 bases between them. CDR3 in DNA: TGTGCCAGCTCACTCCTAACTGAATCCTACGAGCAGTACTTC. Protein sequence: CASSLLTESYEQYF.

This clone was counted only a few times. The chain joins TRBV30 to TRBJ1-1; no reliable D call. This CDR3 has 14 amino acids. Germline V lookup: CDR1 GTSNPN, CDR2 SVGIG (reference sequence). The germline V and J ends were trimmed by 7 bases and 0 bases, with 15 bases remaining between them. The CDR3 protein is CASKSWAMNTEAFF. CDR3 nucleotide sequence: TGTGCCTCTAAGAGTTGGGCCATGAACACTGAAGCTTTCTTT. The complete variable domain, with remaining parts taken from reference TRBV30 and TRBJ1-1, reads SQTIHQWPATLVQPVGSPLSLECTVEGTSNPNLYWYRQAAGRGLQLLFYSVGIGQISSEVPQNLSASRPQDRQFILSSKKLLLSDSGFYLCASKSWAMNTEAFFGQGTRLTVV.

The chain carries TRBV7-8 and TRBJ1-1; 11 bases agree with TRBD1. Per the germline V gene, CDR1 is SGHVS and CDR2 is FQNEAQ. The V and J ends lost 4 bases and 3 bases, in that order; junction bases with no gene match: 10. The CDR3 spans 17 residues. Here the CDR3 DNA reads TGTGCCAGCAGCTCCCGGACAGGGGGCAGGTTAGACACTGAAGCTTTCTTT. Protein product: CASSSRTGGRLDTEAFF.

The rearrangement joins TRBV5-8 to TRBJ1-1; 9 bases map to TRBD1. This CDR3 is built from 14 residues. Germline-derived CDR1 and CDR2 are SGHTS and YDEGEE. V shed 4 bases, J shed 3 bases, and the junction held 4 bases outside the gene matches. The CDR3 DNA follows: TGTGCCAGCAGCAGGGGACAGGGACACACTGAAGCTTTCTTT. Protein product: CASSRGQGHTEAFF.

The chain carries TRBV5-1 and TRBJ1-4; D is undetermined. Looked up from germline, CDR1 is SGHRS and CDR2 is YFSETQ. Trimming removed 4 bases from V and 0 bases from J, with 4 bases in between. The CDR3 is 13 residues long. In DNA form, the CDR3 reads TGCGCCAGCAGCCTACCAACTAATGAAAAACTGTTTTTT. Translation: CASSLPTNEKLFF.